The next 8 T cell receptor beta chains were all read from a single sample in a study of T cells in Graves' hyperthyroidism and ophthalmopathy. RNA transcripts provided the source from which TCR beta CDR3 regions were amplified. First-round RT-PCR with HTBI primers amplified the TCR CDR3 region. TCRdb recomputed calls from the multiplex PCR reads with MiXCR, one row per CDR3 protein. The sample contains about 610,000 distinct CDR3 sequences, about half of which appear only once. Sequencing was carried out using peripheral blood or thyroid tissue (not recorded which). Source of these receptors: a woman aged 18-30 years with Graves' hyperthyroidism.

This clonotype was detected many times. The chain combines TRBV7-8 with TRBJ1-4; tentatively, D is TRBD1 (6 bases). Germline lookup yields CDR1 SGHVS and CDR2 FQNEAQ. Between the trimmed V and J ends, which lost 5 bases and 3 bases, there was a span of 13 bases. This CDR3 is built from 15 residues. Here the CDR3 DNA reads TGTGCCAGCAGCGCAGGACGGGGGCCTAATGAAAAACTGTTTTTT. This sequence encodes CASSAGRGPNEKLFF.

The chain carries TRBV29-1 and TRBJ1-3; tentatively, D is TRBD1 (5 bases). From germline, CDR1 is SQVTM and CDR2 ANQGSEA. The CDR3 covers 13 residues. V lost 4 bases and J lost 10, with 17 bases in between. The CDR3, as DNA: TGCAGCGTTGGGGGCAGAGACCAAGAGACCATATATTTT. Protein sequence: CSVGGRDQETIYF.

This clonotype was counted once. The chain is built from TRBV12-3 or TRBV12-4 and TRBJ1-1; 7 bases match TRBD1. The CDR3 has 15 amino acids. Unmatched junction bases numbered 8, after V lost 3 bases and J lost 4 bases. The CDR3 DNA reads as TGTGCCAGCAGTTTCTTAGGGGGCGTTGGCACTGAAGCTTTCTTT. Its protein is CASSFLGGVGTEAFF.

The chain employs TRBV2 and TRBJ2-2; the match to TRBD1 covers 8 bases. The CDR3 loop spans 15 amino acids. Germline assignment: CDR1 SNHLY and CDR2 FYNNEI. Trimming cost V 7 bases and J 7 bases; bases outside gene matches: 11. The CDR3 nucleotides are TGTGCCAGCACGAGAGCGACAGGGGACGTCGGGGAGCTGTTTTTT. Translating gives CASTRATGDVGELFF.

With regard to this clonotype: This may stem from a read error, because a much larger clone lies one nucleotide away. The gene calls are TRBV9 and TRBJ2-5; 13 positions agree with TRBD2. V gave up 3 bases and J gave up 5 bases; unmatched junction bases: 10. From germline, CDR1 is SGDLS and CDR2 YYNGEE. The CDR3 extends over 17 amino acids. The CDR3 DNA reads TGTGCCAGCAGCGCCCAGCGGACTAGCGGGAGTTGGGAGACCCAGTACTTC. Residues: CASSAQRTSGSWETQYF.

Worth noting for this clonotype: The junction differs from germline at one of its ends, possibly a read error. The V call is TRBV15, the J call TRBJ2-5; D possibly corresponds to TRBD1 (6 bases). This CDR3 has 14 amino acids. Germline assignment: CDR1 LNHNV and CDR2 YYDKDF (reference sequence). In DNA, the CDR3 is TGTGCCACCAGTACGAGACAGGCCCAAGAGGCCCAGTACTTC. It codes for CATSTRQAQEAQYF.

Worth noting for this clonotype: A much more abundant neighbour one base away suggests this may be a read error. The chain combines TRBV20-1 with TRBJ1-2; D gene ambiguous. With 1 base removed from V and 2 bases from J, the gap between germline ends came to 17 bases. Looked up from germline, CDR1 is DFQATT and CDR2 is SNEGSKA (reference sequence). There are 16 residues in the CDR3. CDR3 in amino acids: CSARGISWAANYGYTF. CDR3 nucleotides: TGCAGTGCTAGAGGTATTTCCTGGGCAGCGAACTATGGCTACACCTTC.

The V and J genes are TRBV25-1 and TRBJ1-2, with D maybe TRBD1 (6 bases). This CDR3 is built from 12 residues. V dropped 6 bases and J dropped 6 bases, with 11 bases sitting between them. Germline-derived CDR1 and CDR2 are MGHDK and SYGVNS. The CDR3: CASSLQGHGYTF. In DNA form, the CDR3 reads TGTGCCAGCAGCTTACAGGGACATGGCTACACCTTC.